The present entry profiles one TCR beta chain with its context. TCRdb's table, derived via immunoSEQ multiplex PCR, lists solely in-frame clones and lacks some. The sample holds around 84,000 clones, around 92% seen once. The data are from a study of control samples from healthy donors and cancer patients. Material: blood. The sequence was obtained from a man younger than 40 in good health.

CDR3 nucleotides: TGTGCCAGCAGCCAAGATCTATCGGCCCAGTACTTC. Its translation is CASSQDLSAQYF. The rearrangement links TRBV4-2 to TRBJ2-5; D gene uncertain. There are 12 residues in the CDR3. Germline CDR1 LGHNA, CDR2 YNFKEQ. Trimming shortened V by 0 bases and J by 9 bases, and 8 bases separated the two germline ends.